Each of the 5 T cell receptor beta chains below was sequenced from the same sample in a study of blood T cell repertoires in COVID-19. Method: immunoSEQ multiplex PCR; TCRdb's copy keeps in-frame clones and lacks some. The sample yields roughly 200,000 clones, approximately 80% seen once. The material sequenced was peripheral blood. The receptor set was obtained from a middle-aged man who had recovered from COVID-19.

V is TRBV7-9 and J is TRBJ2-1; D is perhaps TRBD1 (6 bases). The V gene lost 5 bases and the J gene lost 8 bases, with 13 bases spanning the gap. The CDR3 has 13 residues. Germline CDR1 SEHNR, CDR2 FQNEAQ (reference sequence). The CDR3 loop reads CASSLRRGDEQFF. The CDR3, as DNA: TGTGCCAGCAGCCTCCGCAGGGGAGATGAGCAGTTCTTC. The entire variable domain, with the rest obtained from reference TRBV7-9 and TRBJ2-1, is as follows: DTGVSQNPRHKITKRGQNVTFRCDPISEHNRLYWYRQTLGQGPEFLTYFQNEAQLEKSRLLSDRFSAERPKGSFSTLEIQRTEQGDSAMYLCASSLRRGDEQFFGPGTRLTVL.

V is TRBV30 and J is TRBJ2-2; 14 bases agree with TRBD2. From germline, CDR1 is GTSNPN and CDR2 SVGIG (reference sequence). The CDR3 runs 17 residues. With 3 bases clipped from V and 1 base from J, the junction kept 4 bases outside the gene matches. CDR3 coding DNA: TGTGCCTGGAGGGGGACTAGCGGGAGTTGGAACACCGGGGAGCTGTTTTTT. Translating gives CAWRGTSGSWNTGELFF.

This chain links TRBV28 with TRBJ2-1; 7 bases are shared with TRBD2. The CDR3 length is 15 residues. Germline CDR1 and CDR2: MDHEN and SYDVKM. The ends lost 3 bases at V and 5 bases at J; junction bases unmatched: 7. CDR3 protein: CASSLGGTGNNEQFF. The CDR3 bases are TGTGCCAGCAGTTTGGGAGGGACGGGGAACAATGAGCAGTTCTTC.

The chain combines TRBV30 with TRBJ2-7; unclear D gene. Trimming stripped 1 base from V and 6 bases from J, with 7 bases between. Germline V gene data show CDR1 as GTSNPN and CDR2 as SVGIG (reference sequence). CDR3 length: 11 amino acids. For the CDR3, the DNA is TGTGCCTGGAGTGCCCTCAGCGAGCAGTACTTC. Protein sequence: CAWSALSEQYF.

In nucleotides, the CDR3 is TGTGCCAGCAGTCAGGGGAAGGCAGATACGCAGTATTTT. This translates into CASSQGKADTQYF. This chain uses TRBV7-3 with TRBJ2-3; tentative D call: TRBD1 (6 bases). Germline V gene lookup returns CDR1 SGHTA and CDR2 FQGTGA. V lost 6 bases and J lost 4, with 11 bases in between. This CDR3 contains 13 residues.